One sample yielded the 18 T cell receptor beta chains listed below, sequenced in a study of blood T cell repertoires in COVID-19 (TCRdb year 2020). The library was built by means of the immunoSEQ multiplex PCR assay. Drawn from immuneACCESS, this table holds only the in-frame rearrangements with V and J called that TCRdb kept. Clones are partly lost; checked studies trace under half to an unresolved V gene and leave the rest unexplained. Within this sample are around 330,000 clones, with about nine tenths of them counted one time only. 2.6% of the sample goes to the ten largest clones. The sequencing input was PBMCs or T cells enriched from blood (not recorded which). The source is a man aged 55 to 70 who had recovered from COVID-19.

The chain combines TRBV18 with TRBJ1-5, with D unclear. The CDR3 totals 16 residues. Germline CDR1 is KGHSH and CDR2 is LQKENI. V dropped 0 bases and J dropped 2 bases, with 11 bases sitting between them. The CDR3 bases are TGTGCCAGCTCACCACCTTCGTCCGGGGGCAATCAGCCCCAGCATTTT. Translated: CASSPPSSGGNQPQHF.

The V and J genes are TRBV6-5 and TRBJ1-4, with D perhaps matching TRBD1 (6 bases). The germline V and J ends were trimmed by 6 bases and 5 bases, with 13 bases remaining between them. The CDR3 has 14 residues. From germline, CDR1 is MNHEY and CDR2 SVGAGI. This CDR3 reads CASSETGVNEKLFF. In DNA, the CDR3 is TGTGCCAGCAGCGAGACAGGCGTAAATGAAAAACTGTTTTTT.

The V and J genes are TRBV19 and TRBJ2-3, with 10 nucleotides matching TRBD2. Trimming at V came to 6 bases and at J to 6 bases, leaving 9 bases not matched to a gene. Germline V gene sequence: CDR1 LNHDA, CDR2 SQIVND (reference sequence). The CDR3 is made up of 15 amino acids. CDR3 in amino acids: CASRLAGPFPDTQYF. In DNA, the CDR3 is TGTGCCAGTAGACTAGCGGGACCCTTCCCCGATACGCAGTATTTT.

The rearrangement joins TRBV11-2 to TRBJ2-1; 7 bases fit TRBD1. V gave up 2 bases and J gave up 6 bases; unmatched junction bases: 7. CDR3 length: 15 amino acids. Germline CDR1 reads SGHAT; CDR2 reads FQNNGV. The CDR3 DNA follows: TGTGCCAGCAGCTTAACCGCGACAGGGAGCAATGAGCAGTTCTTC. It translates to CASSLTATGSNEQFF.

This clone has only one observation. The chain carries TRBV6-1 and TRBJ2-5, with no clear D. Trimming took 1 base from V and 4 from J, leaving 13 bases between them. The CDR3 consists of 15 residues. Germline CDR1 reads MNHNS; CDR2 reads SASEGT. The CDR3 spells CASSEGFGVLETQYF. CDR3 nucleotides: TGTGCCAGCAGTGAAGGTTTCGGAGTTCTAGAGACCCAGTACTTC.

The chain combines TRBV5-1 with TRBJ2-5, with TRBD1 as a possible D gene (5 bases). The CDR3 extends over 13 amino acids. CDR1 and CDR2 (germline): SGHRS, YFSETQ. V was trimmed by 0 bases and J by 5 bases, leaving 8 bases between them. The CDR3 DNA reads as TGCGCCAGCAGCTTGGGACAGAGGGAGACCCAGTACTTC. Protein: CASSLGQRETQYF.

This chain joins TRBV6-5 and TRBJ1-5; possible D gene TRBD1, 5 bases. V gave up 6 bases and J gave up 0 bases, with 12 bases separating them. Germline values: CDR1 MNHEY, CDR2 SVGAGI. This CDR3 is built from 15 residues. In DNA, the CDR3 is TGTGCCAGCAGGCTAGGGGATTATAGCAATCAGCCCCAGCATTTT. The encoded protein is CASRLGDYSNQPQHF.

This sequence joins TRBV19 and TRBJ1-4; TRBD1 agrees at 9 bases. With V trimmed by 6 bases and J by 10 bases, 9 bases remained unmatched. CDR1 is LNHDA, CDR2 SQIVND, per germline (reference sequence). This CDR3 contains 14 residues. DNA of the CDR3: TGTGCCAGTAGCCCCGGGACAGGGCGGGGAAAACTGTTTTTT. Residues: CASSPGTGRGKLFF. Variable domain in full (rest from reference TRBV19 and TRBJ1-4): DGGITQSPKYLFRKEGQNVTLSCEQNLNHDAMYWYRQDPGQGLRLIYYSQIVNDFQKGDIAEGYSVSREKKESFPLTVTSAQKNPTAFYLCASSPGTGRGKLFFGSGTQLSVL.

This chain links TRBV5-4 with TRBJ2-3, with TRBD2 as a possible D gene (5 bases). Germline V CDR1 and CDR2: SGHNT, YYREEE (reference sequence). V shed 4 bases and J shed 10 bases, with 16 bases lying between them. This CDR3 has 13 amino acids. The CDR3 DNA is TGTGCCAGCAGCCCCCCGACCGCCGGGGCGCAGTATTTT. This encodes CASSPPTAGAQYF.

CDR3 region: CAWSVGAGGRYGYTF. The CDR3 nucleotides read TGTGCCTGGAGTGTAGGGGCAGGGGGCAGGTATGGCTACACCTTC. This chain connects TRBV30 to TRBJ1-2; TRBD1 matches at 8 bases. After removal of 0 bases from V and 5 bases from J, the junction contained 8 bases not matched to a gene. CDR1 is GTSNPN, CDR2 SVGIG, per germline (reference sequence). This CDR3 contains 15 residues.

This chain connects TRBV5-1 to TRBJ2-3, with TRBD2 as a possible D gene (6 bases). Germline CDR1 is SGHRS and CDR2 is YFSETQ. V was cut by 1 base and J by 4 bases, with 10 bases left in between. CDR3 size: 14 residues. In DNA, the CDR3 is TGCGCCAGCAGCTTGAGCAGGGAGGCAGATACGCAGTATTTT. This translates into CASSLSREADTQYF.

In its sample, this clone was seen a few times. The chain carries TRBV6-5 and TRBJ2-3, with 11 bases lining up with TRBD2. The CDR3 contains 15 residues. The ends lost 2 bases at V and 8 bases at J; junction bases unmatched: 6. Per the germline V gene, CDR1 is MNHEY and CDR2 is SVGAGI. The CDR3 loop is CASSYVAGGPGTQYF. The DNA for the CDR3 is TGTGCCAGCAGTTACGTAGCGGGGGGGCCTGGTACGCAGTATTTT.

This rearrangement joins TRBV7-9 to TRBJ1-2; no firm D call. CDR3 length: 15 residues. V was trimmed by 6 bases and J by 4 bases, leaving 18 bases between them. Germline CDR1 is SEHNR and CDR2 is FQNEAQ (reference sequence). CDR3 in DNA: TGTGCCAGCAGTCCGTTCCGGGATCAAGCCTATGGCTACACCTTC. Its translation is CASSPFRDQAYGYTF.

The chain employs TRBV18 and TRBJ1-3, with 8 bases lining up with TRBD1. The CDR3 runs 15 residues. Germline CDR1 reads KGHSH; CDR2 reads LQKENI. The V gene end was trimmed by 0 bases and the J gene end by 4 bases; junction bases not matched to a gene: 2. CDR3 nucleotides: TGTGCCAGCTCACCACCGCGACAGGGGGGAAACACCATATATTTT. As protein: CASSPPRQGGNTIYF.

V usage is TRBV6-5 and J usage is TRBJ2-7, with TRBD2 identical over 11 bases. The CDR3 runs 14 residues. Trimming took 6 bases from V and 0 from J; bases not matched to a gene: 1. Germline assignment: CDR1 MNHEY and CDR2 SVGAGI. For the CDR3, the DNA is TGTGCCAGCAGACTAGCGGGAGCCTCCTACGAGCAGTACTTC. Its protein is CASRLAGASYEQYF.

Only one count was recorded for this clone. The CDR3 region is CASSPPGQVASGANVLTF. The CDR3 DNA reads TGTGCCAGCAGCCCGCCGGGACAGGTGGCCTCTGGGGCCAACGTCCTGACTTTC. The gene calls are TRBV5-4 and TRBJ2-6; 8 bases match TRBD1. Germline lookup yields CDR1 SGHNT and CDR2 YYREEE (reference sequence). V shed 4 bases and J 0 bases; nucleotides not matched to a gene: 9. This CDR3 is 18 amino acids long.

The CDR3 spells CASSRFRAGAQYF. DNA for the CDR3: TGTGCCAGCAGTAGGTTTAGGGCGGGGGCGCAGTATTTT. V usage is TRBV12-3 or TRBV12-4 and J usage is TRBJ2-3; 7 bases fit TRBD2. This CDR3 comprises 13 residues. V lost 5 bases, J lost 10 bases, and 9 bases stayed unmatched.

The chain links TRBV10-1 to TRBJ2-3; 7 bases fit TRBD2. J lost 7 bases, V lost 0 bases, and 13 bases had no gene match. The CDR3 is 17 residues long. From germline, CDR1 is WNHNN and CDR2 SYGVQD (reference sequence). CDR3 DNA sequence: TGCGCCAGCAGTGAGTCGTGGTCGGCGGGCGGGGGAAATACGCAGTATTTT. Translation: CASSESWSAGGGNTQYF.